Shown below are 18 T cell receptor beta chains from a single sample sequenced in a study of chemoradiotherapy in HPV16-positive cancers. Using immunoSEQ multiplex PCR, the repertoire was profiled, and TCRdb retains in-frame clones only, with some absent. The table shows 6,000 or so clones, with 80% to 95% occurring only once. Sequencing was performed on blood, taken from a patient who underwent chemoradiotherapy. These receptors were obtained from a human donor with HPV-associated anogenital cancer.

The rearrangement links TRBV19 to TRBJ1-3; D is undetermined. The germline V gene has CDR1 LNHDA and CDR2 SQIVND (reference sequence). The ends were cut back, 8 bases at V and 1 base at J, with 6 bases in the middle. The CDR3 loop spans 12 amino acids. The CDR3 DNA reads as TGTGCCAGTGGGGAATCTGGAAACACCATATATTTT. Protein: CASGESGNTIYF. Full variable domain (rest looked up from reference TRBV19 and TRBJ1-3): DGGITQSPKYLFRKEGQNVTLSCEQNLNHDAMYWYRQDPGQGLRLIYYSQIVNDFQKGDIAEGYSVSREKKESFPLTVTSAQKNPTAFYLCASGESGNTIYFGEGSWLTVV.

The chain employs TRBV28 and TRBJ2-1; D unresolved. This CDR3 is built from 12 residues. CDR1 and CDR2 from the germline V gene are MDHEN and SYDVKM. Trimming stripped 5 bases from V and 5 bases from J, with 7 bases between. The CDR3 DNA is TGTGCCAGCAGTCCGAGTCACAATGAGCAGTTCTTC. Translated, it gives CASSPSHNEQFF.

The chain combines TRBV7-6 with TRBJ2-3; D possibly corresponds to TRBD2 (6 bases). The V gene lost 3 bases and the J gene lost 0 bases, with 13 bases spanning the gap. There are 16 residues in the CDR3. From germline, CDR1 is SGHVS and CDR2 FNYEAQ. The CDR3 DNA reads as TGTGCCAGCAGCTTGGTAGCGGCTTCTAGCACAGATACGCAGTATTTT. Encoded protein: CASSLVAASSTDTQYF.

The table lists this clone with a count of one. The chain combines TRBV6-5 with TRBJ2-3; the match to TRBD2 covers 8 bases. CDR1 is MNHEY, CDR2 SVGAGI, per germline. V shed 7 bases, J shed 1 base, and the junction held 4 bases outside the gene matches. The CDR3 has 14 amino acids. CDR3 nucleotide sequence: TGTGCCAGCACCCCAGCGGGGGGCACAGATACGCAGTATTTT. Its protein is CASTPAGGTDTQYF.

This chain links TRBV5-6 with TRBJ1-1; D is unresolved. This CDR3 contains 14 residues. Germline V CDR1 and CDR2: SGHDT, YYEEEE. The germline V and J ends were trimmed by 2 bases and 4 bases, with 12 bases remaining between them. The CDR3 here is CASSFGAEATEAFF. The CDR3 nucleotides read TGTGCCAGCAGCTTTGGCGCGGAGGCCACTGAAGCTTTCTTT.

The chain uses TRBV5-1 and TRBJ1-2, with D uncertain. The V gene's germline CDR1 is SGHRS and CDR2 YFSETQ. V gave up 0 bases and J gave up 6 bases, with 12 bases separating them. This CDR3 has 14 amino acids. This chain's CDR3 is CASSLELTRDGYTF. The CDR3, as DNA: TGCGCCAGCAGCTTGGAACTAACAAGGGATGGCTACACCTTC.

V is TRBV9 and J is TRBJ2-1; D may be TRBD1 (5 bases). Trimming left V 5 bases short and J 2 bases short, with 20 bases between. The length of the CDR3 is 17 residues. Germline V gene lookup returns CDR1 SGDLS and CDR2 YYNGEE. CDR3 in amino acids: CASREGDGAGTYNEQFF. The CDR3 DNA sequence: TGTGCCAGCAGAGAAGGGGATGGGGCAGGGACCTACAATGAGCAGTTCTTC.

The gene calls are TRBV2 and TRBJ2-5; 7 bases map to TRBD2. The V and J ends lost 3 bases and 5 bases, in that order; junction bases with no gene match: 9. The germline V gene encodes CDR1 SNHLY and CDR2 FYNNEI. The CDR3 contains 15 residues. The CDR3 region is CASSDELALLETQYF. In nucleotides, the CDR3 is TGTGCCAGCAGTGACGAACTAGCGCTTCTGGAGACCCAGTACTTC. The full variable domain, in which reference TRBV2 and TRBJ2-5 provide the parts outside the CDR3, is EPEVTQTPSHQVTQMGQEVILRCVPISNHLYFYWYRQILGQKVEFLVSFYNNEISEKSEIFDDQFSVERPDGSNFTLKIRSTKLEDSAMYFCASSDELALLETQYFGPGTRLLVL.

This CDR3 reads CASKGTSGPTDTQYF. The CDR3 nucleotides read TGTGCCAGCAAAGGGACTAGCGGGCCCACAGATACGCAGTATTTT. This chain connects TRBV2 to TRBJ2-3, with 12 bases identical to TRBD2. Germline V gene data show CDR1 as SNHLY and CDR2 as FYNNEI. The CDR3 consists of 15 residues. The ends lost 7 bases at V and 2 bases at J; junction bases unmatched: 4. The variable domain in full, with the rest retrieved from reference TRBV2 and TRBJ2-3, is EPEVTQTPSHQVTQMGQEVILRCVPISNHLYFYWYRQILGQKVEFLVSFYNNEISEKSEIFDDQFSVERPDGSNFTLKIRSTKLEDSAMYFCASKGTSGPTDTQYFGPGTRLTVL.

As DNA, the CDR3 is TGTGCCAGCAGCCCCCGCCAGGGACTAGCGGTAGATACGCAGTATTTT. It encodes CASSPRQGLAVDTQYF. The chain is built from TRBV11-3 and TRBJ2-3; 11 bases match TRBD2. Germline V lookup: CDR1 SGHNT, CDR2 YENEEA. The ends lost 5 bases at V and 5 bases at J; junction bases unmatched: 9. This CDR3 is 16 amino acids long. Combining the CDR3 with reference TRBV11-3 and TRBJ2-3 gives the whole variable domain EAGVVQSPRYKIIEKKQPVAFWCNPISGHNTLYWYLQNLGQGPELLIRYENEEAVDDSQLPKDRFSAERLKGVDSTLKIQPAELGDSAVYLCASSPRQGLAVDTQYFGPGTRLTVL.

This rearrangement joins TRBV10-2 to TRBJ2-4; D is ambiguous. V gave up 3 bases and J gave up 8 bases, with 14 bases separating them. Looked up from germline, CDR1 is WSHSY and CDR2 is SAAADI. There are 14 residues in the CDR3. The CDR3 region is CASSDIKGGDIQYF. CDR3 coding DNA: TGCGCCAGCAGTGATATAAAGGGCGGTGACATTCAGTACTTC.

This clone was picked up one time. The CDR3 DNA sequence: TGTGCCAGCAGCTTCGCGGGGCGGATGAACACCGGGGAGCTGTTTTTT. Amino acids: CASSFAGRMNTGELFF. The V gene is TRBV7-9, the J gene TRBJ2-2; D might be TRBD2 (6 bases). V lost 3 bases to trimming and J lost 1 base, with 12 bases between them. CDR3 size: 16 residues. CDR1 is SEHNR, CDR2 FQNEAQ, per germline (reference sequence).

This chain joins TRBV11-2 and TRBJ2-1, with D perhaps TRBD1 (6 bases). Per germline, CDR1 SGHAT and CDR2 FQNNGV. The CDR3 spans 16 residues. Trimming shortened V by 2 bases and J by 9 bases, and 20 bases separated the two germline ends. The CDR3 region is CASSLWGGGFAGEQFF. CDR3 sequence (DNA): TGTGCCAGCAGCTTATGGGGTGGGGGCTTTGCGGGTGAGCAGTTCTTC.

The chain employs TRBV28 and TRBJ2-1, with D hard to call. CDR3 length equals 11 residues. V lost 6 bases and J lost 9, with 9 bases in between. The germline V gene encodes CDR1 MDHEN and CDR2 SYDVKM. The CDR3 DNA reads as TGTGCCAGCAGCTATAGGGCTGAGCAGTTCTTC. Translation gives CASSYRAEQFF.

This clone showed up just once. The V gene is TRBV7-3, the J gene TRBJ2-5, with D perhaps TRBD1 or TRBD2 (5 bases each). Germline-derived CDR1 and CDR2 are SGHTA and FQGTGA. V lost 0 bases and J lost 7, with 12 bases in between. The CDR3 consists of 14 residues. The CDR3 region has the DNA TGTGCCAGCAGCTTAACGCCGCAGGGAGTGACCCAGTACTTC. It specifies CASSLTPQGVTQYF.

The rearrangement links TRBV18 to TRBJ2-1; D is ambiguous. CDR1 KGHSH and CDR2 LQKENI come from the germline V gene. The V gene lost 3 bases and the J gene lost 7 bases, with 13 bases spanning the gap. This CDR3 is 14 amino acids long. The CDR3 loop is CASSPQIEGNEQFF. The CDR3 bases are TGTGCCAGCTCACCGCAAATAGAAGGGAATGAGCAGTTCTTC.

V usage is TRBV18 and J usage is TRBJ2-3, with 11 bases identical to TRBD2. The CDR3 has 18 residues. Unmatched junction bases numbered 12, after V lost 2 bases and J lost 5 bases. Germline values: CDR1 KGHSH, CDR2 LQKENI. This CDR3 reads CASSPNTLLAGDKDTQYF. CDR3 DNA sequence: TGTGCCAGCTCACCAAACACCTTACTAGCGGGAGATAAAGATACGCAGTATTTT.

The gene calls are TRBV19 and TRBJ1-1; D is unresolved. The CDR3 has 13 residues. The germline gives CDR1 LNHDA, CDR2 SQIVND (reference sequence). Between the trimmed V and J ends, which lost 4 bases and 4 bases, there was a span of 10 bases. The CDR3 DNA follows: TGTGCCAGTAGTAACTTGGGTGCCACTGAAGCTTTCTTT. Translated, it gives CASSNLGATEAFF.